Below, 20 T cell receptor beta chains from the same sample are listed, as sequenced in a study of vaccination effects on CD4 cells after COVID-19. Following 10 days of culture, CD4+ T cells were isolated. Antigens of these TCRs are unknown. Profiling relied on immunoSEQ multiplex PCR, and the TCRdb table lists in-frame clones only, not all of them. The table shows 25,000 to 30,000 clones, with 55% to 65% occurring only once. The material was CD4+ T cells from PBMCs cultured without peptide, obtained before COVID-19 vaccination. The origin of the receptors is a human donor who received a COVID-19 vaccine.

In its sample, this clone was seen once. The V call is TRBV24-1, the J call TRBJ2-3; TRBD1 matches 9 bases. V was pared by 9 bases and J by 2 bases, with 2 bases of the junction left unmatched. The CDR3 has 13 amino acids. CDR1 KGHDR and CDR2 SFDVKD come from the germline V gene. This CDR3 is CATGTGSTDTQYF. DNA for the CDR3: TGTGCCACCGGGACAGGGTCCACAGATACGCAGTATTTT.

This clone showed up just once. The chain recombines TRBV27 with TRBJ2-3; TRBD2 is a possible D gene (5 bases). Germline values: CDR1 MNHEY, CDR2 SMNVEV (reference sequence). V gave up 2 bases and J gave up 0 bases, with 9 bases separating them. The CDR3 is 15 residues long. CDR3 protein: CASSLIGLSTDTQYF. The CDR3 DNA reads as TGTGCCAGCAGTTTAATCGGACTCAGCACAGATACGCAGTATTTT.

The CDR3 coding sequence is TGTGCCAGTAGTATAAGGACAGATGGAAACACCATATATTTT. The encoded protein is CASSIRTDGNTIYF. The rearrangement joins TRBV19 to TRBJ1-3; maybe TRBD1 (6 bases). The CDR3 contains 14 residues. Germline lookup yields CDR1 LNHDA and CDR2 SQIVND (reference sequence). The germline V and J ends were trimmed by 2 bases and 3 bases, with 8 bases remaining between them. The full variable domain, in which reference TRBV19 and TRBJ1-3 provide the parts outside the CDR3, is DGGITQSPKYLFRKEGQNVTLSCEQNLNHDAMYWYRQDPGQGLRLIYYSQIVNDFQKGDIAEGYSVSREKKESFPLTVTSAQKNPTAFYLCASSIRTDGNTIYFGEGSWLTVV.

This clone was counted only a few times. The chain carries TRBV5-1 and TRBJ1-1; 9 nucleotides match TRBD1. This CDR3 contains 12 residues. The V gene end was trimmed by 4 bases and the J gene end by 11 bases; junction bases not matched to a gene: 6. CDR1 SGHRS and CDR2 YFSETQ come from the germline V gene. This CDR3 is CASSLGTGWAFF. For the CDR3, the DNA is TGCGCCAGCAGCCTAGGGACAGGGTGGGCTTTCTTT.

The V and J genes are TRBV12-5 and TRBJ2-1; D is possibly TRBD1 (5 bases). This CDR3 contains 13 residues. Looked up from germline, CDR1 is LGHNT and CDR2 is FRNRAP. Trimming removed 7 bases at V and 3 bases at J, with 10 bases between. In DNA, the CDR3 is TGTGCTAGTGCCCAAGACAGCTACAATGAGCAGTTCTTC. Translated: CASAQDSYNEQFF.

The table lists this clone with a few counts. The rearrangement links TRBV6-1 to TRBJ1-1, with D unresolved. The CDR3 is made up of 13 amino acids. Germline V gene data show CDR1 as MNHNS and CDR2 as SASEGT. V was cut by 3 bases and J by 6 bases, with 11 bases left in between. The CDR3 protein is CASSDLSRPEAFF. The CDR3 DNA reads as TGTGCCAGCAGTGATTTGAGCCGTCCTGAAGCTTTCTTT.

The chain recombines TRBV18 with TRBJ1-1; D not certain. Germline-derived CDR1 and CDR2 are KGHSH and LQKENI. The CDR3 contains 16 residues. Deletions cut 2 bases from V and 0 bases from J, with 13 bases between. The CDR3 sequence: CASSPEMGRLNTEAFF. CDR3 nucleotide sequence: TGTGCCAGCTCACCAGAGATGGGAAGGTTGAACACTGAAGCTTTCTTT. Drawing the rest from reference TRBV18 and TRBJ1-1, the complete variable domain is NAGVMQNPRHLVRRRGQEARLRCSPMKGHSHVYWYRQLPEEGLKFMVYLQKENIIDESGMPKERFSAEFPKEGPSILRIQQVVRGDSAAYFCASSPEMGRLNTEAFFGQGTRLTVV.

The chain links TRBV6-5 to TRBJ2-7; D possibly corresponds to TRBD1 (6 bases). There are 14 residues in the CDR3. Per the germline V gene, CDR1 is MNHEY and CDR2 is SVGAGI. V was trimmed by 0 bases and J by 7 bases, leaving 13 bases between them. For the CDR3, the DNA is TGTGCCAGCAGTTACTCGACAGGTTATGTTGAGCAGTACTTC. This translates into CASSYSTGYVEQYF.

This sequence joins TRBV7-2 and TRBJ1-5; no firm D call. The CDR3 runs to 14 residues. Trimming took 2 bases from V and 3 from J, leaving 8 bases between them. From germline, CDR1 is SGHTA and CDR2 FQGNSA. CDR3 amino acids: CASSLRTDNQPQHF. Here the CDR3 DNA reads TGTGCCAGCAGCTTAAGGACTGACAATCAGCCCCAGCATTTT.

The rearrangement uses TRBV6-4 and TRBJ2-7; 7 bases map to TRBD1. This CDR3 has 17 residues. Germline-derived CDR1 and CDR2 are MRHNA and SNTAGT. Germline trimming cut 5 bases from V and 2 bases from J; bases unmatched to any gene: 15. The CDR3 loop is CASSLSHSGTEAYEQYF. For the CDR3, the DNA is TGTGCCAGCAGTCTAAGTCACTCCGGGACAGAAGCCTACGAGCAGTACTTC.

The rearrangement joins TRBV5-8 to TRBJ1-1; D not resolved. V was shortened by 4 bases and J by 1 base, with 14 bases between the two germline ends. CDR1 and CDR2 (germline): SGHTS, YDEGEE. This CDR3 region has 15 residues. In DNA form, the CDR3 reads TGTGCCAGCAGCGGCGGGAGGTACCCGAACACTGAAGCTTTCTTT. Translating gives CASSGGRYPNTEAFF. Filled out from reference TRBV5-8 and TRBJ1-1, the complete variable domain reads EAGVTQSPTHLIKTRGQQATLRCSPISGHTSVYWYQQALGLGLQFLLWYDEGEERNRGNFPPRFSGRQFPNYSSELNVNALELEDSALYLCASSGGRYPNTEAFFGQGTRLTVV.

The chain links TRBV12-3 or TRBV12-4 to TRBJ1-1, with D unresolved. V shed 5 bases and J shed 8 bases, with 12 bases lying between them. The CDR3 covers 12 residues. The CDR3 protein is CASSTRASEAFF. Here the CDR3 DNA reads TGTGCCAGCAGTACCCGGGCCTCCGAAGCTTTCTTT.

The V call is TRBV15, the J call TRBJ2-1; no firm D call. Trimming took 0 bases from V and 0 from J, leaving 6 bases between them. Germline-derived CDR1 and CDR2 are LNHNV and YYDKDF (reference sequence). The CDR3 covers 15 residues. The CDR3 sequence: CATSRERSSYNEQFF. In nucleotides, the CDR3 is TGTGCCACCAGCAGAGAGCGGAGCTCCTACAATGAGCAGTTCTTC.

The chain links TRBV5-5 to TRBJ2-4; 8 nucleotides align to TRBD1. Trimming at V came to 5 bases and at J to 2 bases, leaving 6 bases not matched to a gene. CDR1 and CDR2 from the germline V gene are SGHKS and YYEKEE (reference sequence). CDR3 length: 15 amino acids. The CDR3 bases are TGTGCCAGCAGTTGGGACAGGATGTCCAAAAACATTCAGTACTTC. Translation gives CASSWDRMSKNIQYF. The whole variable domain, filled in from reference TRBV5-5 and TRBJ2-4, reads DAGVTQSPTHLIKTRGQQVTLRCSPISGHKSVSWYQQVLGQGPQFIFQYYEKEERGRGNFPDRFSARQFPNYSSELNVNALLLGDSALYLCASSWDRMSKNIQYFGAGTRLSVL.

The rearrangement uses TRBV11-2 and TRBJ2-3; D is possibly TRBD2 (6 bases). The CDR3 runs 15 residues. Trimming took off 4 bases at V and 5 bases at J, with 16 bases between the two ends. The V gene's germline CDR1 is SGHAT and CDR2 FQNNGV. CDR3 region: CASSSVAGYIDTQYF. For the CDR3, the DNA is TGTGCCAGCAGCTCCGTCGCGGGATATATAGATACGCAGTATTTT. The variable domain in full, with the rest retrieved from reference TRBV11-2 and TRBJ2-3, is EAGVAQSPRYKIIEKRQSVAFWCNPISGHATLYWYQQILGQGPKLLIQFQNNGVVDDSQLPKDRFSAERLKGVDSTLKIQPAKLEDSAVYLCASSSVAGYIDTQYFGPGTRLTVL.

This clone has just one count. The chain recombines TRBV6-5 with TRBJ2-2; 8 bases are a match to TRBD1. The length of the CDR3 is 15 residues. Germline CDR1 reads MNHEY; CDR2 reads SVGAGI. V shed 7 bases and J 3 bases; nucleotides not matched to a gene: 7. The CDR3 DNA reads TGTGCCAGCACCAGGGGACAGGATTACACCGGGGAGCTGTTTTTT. As protein: CASTRGQDYTGELFF.

The rearrangement uses TRBV7-2 and TRBJ2-4, with D possibly being TRBD1 (6 bases). V gave up 2 bases and J gave up 6 bases, with 17 bases separating them. The germline gives CDR1 SGHTA, CDR2 FQGNSA. There are 16 residues in the CDR3. Here the CDR3 DNA reads TGTGCCAGCAGCTTACGGGCCCGACAGGTTGGAAACATTCAGTACTTC. Protein product: CASSLRARQVGNIQYF.

The chain links TRBV18 to TRBJ2-5; D possibly uses TRBD1 or TRBD2 (5 bases each). In germline, CDR1 is KGHSH, CDR2 LQKENI. Trimming removed 6 bases from V and 6 bases from J, with 14 bases in between. The CDR3 spans 13 residues. The CDR3 DNA follows: TGTGCCAGCTCCCAGGGAGAAGGAAAGACCCAGTACTTC. This sequence encodes CASSQGEGKTQYF.

The gene calls are TRBV5-6 and TRBJ1-2; perhaps TRBD1 as D (6 bases). Germline V gene lookup returns CDR1 SGHDT and CDR2 YYEEEE. CDR3 length equals 16 residues. V lost 0 bases and J 2 bases, leaving 14 bases between the germline ends. The CDR3 DNA sequence: TGTGCCAGCAGCTTGGGGGGGGCATCCTACAACTATGGCTACACCTTC. The encoded protein is CASSLGGASYNYGYTF.

V and J are TRBV25-1 and TRBJ1-5, with D perhaps matching TRBD1 (5 bases). Trimming cost V 8 bases and J 2 bases, with 10 bases left between them. This CDR3 is 13 amino acids long. The V gene's germline CDR1 is MGHDK and CDR2 SYGVNS. The CDR3 sequence is CASGRGGNQPQHF. CDR3 sequence (DNA): TGTGCCAGCGGCCGGGGGGGCAATCAGCCCCAGCATTTT.